This T cell receptor (beta chain) was retrieved from a study of shared clonotypes between healthy human individuals. Overall study: CD4 naive and memory got three plates each, CD8 naive two, CD8 memory one.

Naive CD8 populations comprised CD45RO-negative cells positively selected for CCR7, excluding terminally differentiated effector memory CD45RA+ cells. The CDR3 consists of 17 residues. The V gene lost 5 bases and the J gene lost 0 bases, with 20 bases spanning the gap. In germline, CDR1 is SGHRS, CDR2 YFSETQ. Method: immunoSEQ multiplex PCR; TCRdb's copy keeps in-frame clones and lacks some. The sample includes approximately 1.9 million clones, roughly 93% of them seen just once. V is TRBV5-1 and J is TRBJ1-1; D is unclear. Specimen: naive CD8+ T cells from PBMCs. The receptor was derived from a man younger than 35 in good health. Some clones in this sample may be carry-over from other donors' samples. The CDR3 sequence: CASRPTETSGLNTEAFF. CDR3 nucleotides: TGCGCCAGCAGGCCGACCGAGACATCAGGTCTGAACACTGAAGCTTTCTTT. Full variable domain (remainder filled in from reference TRBV5-1 and TRBJ1-1): KAGVTQTPRYLIKTRGQQVTLSCSPISGHRSVSWYQQTPGQGLQFLFEYFSETQRNKGNFPGRFSGRQFSNSRSEMNVSTLELGDSALYLCASRPTETSGLNTEAFFGQGTRLTVV.